This TCR beta chain was sequenced in a study of cytomegalovirus exposure and HLA in healthy donors (dated by TCRdb to the late 2010s). Concerning the study at large: According to an earlier analysis of 550 to 750 of the donors, some 170 million T cells yielded 117 million unique TCR beta sequences and approximately 280 Gb of sequence data. An early release covering roughly 600 HLA-typed donors comprised around 300 gigabases of sequencing data and around 86 million unique TCR sequences. Of the roughly 430 genotyped donors, roughly 85% fell in the genetic ancestry cluster associated with self-reported Caucasian donors. The study aimed to test whether cataloging public T cell receptors could reveal signatures of past pathogen exposure. The study profiled the T cell repertoires of 550 to 700 subjects by immunosequencing and related them to cytomegalovirus serostatus. In addition to the first cohort of around 670 subjects, a separate validation cohort of approximately 130 different subjects was used. To predict cytomegalovirus infection status, the study combined high-throughput TCR immunosequencing, statistical association of individual TCRs with disease status, and machine learning. To study patterns of TCR occurrence, a later analysis re-analyzed previously published TCR beta repertoires from several hundred donors and added high-resolution HLA genotyping. Rather than drawing on any new phenotypic data, the later analysis identified candidate immune exposures from TCR beta sequences and the way those sequences occurred across donors. To decide whether each TCR beta V gene segment behaved as functional or pseudogenic, an earlier analysis of approximately 600 of the donors relied on high-throughput TCR beta sequencing. Donor age, sex, ethnicity and CMV serostatus were compiled alongside the repertoire data. In a later genetic analysis, genome-wide SNP genotypes for about 55% of the 666 donors were used, and that subset was treated as a discovery cohort. Every repertoire in the discovery cohort had been generated on one and the same sequencing platform. Both class I and class II loci were covered by HLA typing, at four-digit resolution. The number of donors typed differed by locus, with about 629-630 for A, B, C, DRB1 and DQB1, more than 500 for DQA1, 600 to 610 for DPA1, and 400 to 490 for DPB1. Several DR-DQ haplotypes were handled as single units for association and clustering because linkage in the cohort was strong. Among a few hundred genotyped donors of the cohort, an average of approximately 240,000 unique TCR beta nucleotide sequences were sequenced per donor, 15% to 20% of them non-productive.

The germline V gene provides CDR1 MDHEN and CDR2 SYDVKM. The cysteine opens and the phenylalanine closes a CDR3 of 18 amino acids. The retained sequence is limited to the CDR3, 54 bases, with the frame set at the first base. The junction carries 22 bases between V and J, which are trimmed by 7 bases and 0 bases respectively. The library was generated by the immunoSEQ multiplex PCR assay. A mixture of 60 forward primers for TCR Vbeta segments and 13 reverse primers for TCR Jbeta segments was used in the multiplex PCR. Amplification of the CDR3 region of rearranged TCR beta genes was performed with a multiplex PCR assay on genomic DNA. The Illumina HiSeq System was used to sequence the amplified TCR beta libraries as 87-base-pair reads. The original methods were these. A later analysis tallied around 82 million unique TCR beta chains across the 700 or so repertoires, and 10 million to 11 million of those chains were shared by two or more donors. To remove PCR and sequencing errors, raw reads were error-corrected and collapsed into unique sequences using a nearest-neighbor algorithm that merged closely related sequences. CDR3 sequences were aligned to IMGT reference sequences to assign V, D and J gene segments. For a sequence to be retained, at least a six-nucleotide match to both a V gene segment and a J gene segment was required. A rearrangement was called productive if the CDR3 had no stop codons and remained in frame with V and J, and every other rearrangement was called non-productive. Following IMGT convention, CDR3 was defined as the stretch from the second conserved V-encoded cysteine to the conserved J-encoded phenylalanine. In an earlier analysis of roughly 610 of the donors, sequences lacking an unambiguous match to a single V gene segment were excluded. An earlier analysis of a few hundred of the donors classified V segments as functional when productive rearrangements were above 56.7% and as segregating when the standard deviation between donors was above 5%. A statistical classification framework was built for diagnosing cytomegalovirus status from the catalog of TCR beta chain sequences. V and J gene assignment, in a later analysis, came from comparing TCR nucleotide sequences with IMGT/GENE-DB human TR gene sequences. Using the TCRdist pipeline, a later analysis assigned CDR3 sequences along with most-parsimonious VDJ recombination scenarios. In a later analysis, each TCR beta chain was defined by its CDR3 amino acid sequence together with its V-gene family, and reads lacking a unique V-gene family were excluded. To address suspected cross-contamination and a sequencing artifact, a later analysis removed 550 to 750 highly shared, low-generation-probability nucleotide sequences. For each public chain, a later analysis derived a clonal expansion index from normalized ranks of inferred template counts within each repertoire. Generation probabilities in a later analysis came from a VDJ recombination model fitted to out-of-frame rearrangements, and those results were checked against IGoR. In a later analysis, hypergeometric tests were used to score TCR-TCR, TCR-HLA and TCR-CMV co-occurrence, with a repertoire-size bias correction applied to TCR pairs. False discovery rates were estimated in a later analysis by permuting HLA or CMV assignments 20 times. In a later analysis, co-occurring TCRs were grouped with DBSCAN, and TCRdist sequence similarity was added when clustering was performed within HLA-allele-positive subsets. For co-occurrence clustering, repertoires with fewer than 30,000 or more than 120,000 public chains were excluded, along with five repertoires with anomalous nucleotide sharing. Entries here come from immuneACCESS through TCRdb and include only in-frame sequences with V and J called. Some clones fail to appear in such tables; in the studies checked, an unresolved V gene covers under half of the shortfall, and the cause of the remainder is unknown. V and J calls and clone size are given by that table; D and trimming were obtained from the DNA. A total of more than 200,000 clones appear in this sample, 70% of them only once. About 2.8% of the sample is taken by the ten largest.

Concerning this clone: The antigen this receptor binds is unknown. There are no base qualities to consult, and no much larger clone falls within one base.

Broader findings and caveats from the paper: In an earlier analysis of a few hundred of the donors, most TCR beta V segments were observed in productive rearrangements about 90% or about 30% of the time, broadly matching IMGT annotations. The study listed approximately 160 TCR beta chains as associated with cytomegalovirus. Across donors, most TCR sequences were observed very rarely, whereas some public TCRs were present in many individuals. In a later analysis, the rate of TCR association differed among HLA loci, with DRB1 alleles having the most associated TCRs and HLA-C alleles having the fewest. The presence/absence analyses assumed that sequencing depth was roughly uniform across donors, and that assumption may not be true. The earlier analysis of nearly 600 of the donors excluded some 15 rarely observed V segments, including chromosome 9 orphons, because counts were too low. For the cohort, immune exposure information was limited to CMV serostatus. Specific HLA alleles were associated with 15,000 to 20,000 TCR beta sequences at a false discovery rate of 0.05 in a later analysis. In both the original and validation cohorts, the classifier was reported to diagnose cytomegalovirus status with high specificity and sensitivity. In vitro tests confirmed that three of the cytomegalovirus-associated TCR beta chains recognize cytomegalovirus antigens. V-gene and J-gene trimming of TCR beta chains was associated with a missense DCLRE1C variant in a later genetic analysis, and the association was replicated in an independent cohort. Because HLA typing was missing for some donors at each locus, association tests included only the typed subset. Correlated functional status among segregating V segments might reflect linkage disequilibrium, but an unknown experimental factor could not be ruled out. When HLA alleles, especially DR and DQ, strongly co-occurred, attributing TCR associations to individual alleles was difficult. This cohort had only TCR beta chains sequenced, and the lack of alpha or paired-chain data limited which features could be detected. According to a later analysis, parvovirus B19, influenza, CMV and Epstein-Barr virus appeared linked to several top co-occurrence clusters. A cluster of highly shared sequence variants was judged likely to be a technical artifact of the sequencing pipeline. Some IMGT-functional V segments, including TRBV6-2 and TRBV6-3, could not be distinguished by the 87-base-pair reads and were therefore excluded. It was suggested by the authors that the approach could potentially be generalized to other disease states and immunological phenotypes. In a later analysis, most CMV-associated TCR beta chains were found to appear HLA-restricted, with HLA associations seemingly driven largely by CMV exposure. A later analysis found that HLA-associated TCR beta chains were more clonally expanded and had lower generation probabilities than equally common non-associated chains. A later genetic analysis reported fewer N-insertions in productive TCRs among donors in an Asian-associated ancestry cluster than the approximately 670-donor mean. A further reported finding was that TCR beta sequences accurately predicted the HLA-A and HLA-B alleles for most subjects in the first cohort.

The cohort consisted of 650 to 850 healthy bone marrow donors. At the time of sampling, all cohort members were nominally healthy, though unrecorded immune exposures were likely present. The donor was CMV seropositive and belonged to the group of about 290 seropositive cohort members. A peripheral blood sample was collected from each donor, and TCR beta sequencing was performed on peripheral blood mononuclear cells. Genomic DNA was extracted from the blood cell samples with the Qiagen DNeasy Blood Extraction Kit. The chain links TRBV28 with TRBJ1-5, and TRBD1 may be the D gene, going by 5 matching bases. This clonotype was obtained from a man aged 35 to 55 in good health and CMV-seropositive. The source material was PBMCs. At the DNA level, the sequence is TGTGCCAGCACCTTTGAAAGGTCCACGGGGGGTAGCAATCAGCCCCAGCATTTT. It translates as CASTFERSTGGSNQPQHF.